Below are 11 T cell receptor beta chains sequenced from a single sample in a study of graft-versus-host responses after intestinal transplantation. Method: immunoSEQ multiplex PCR; TCRdb's copy keeps in-frame clones and lacks some. The sample has 100,000 to 120,000 clones, about 94% seen once. Their antigens remain unidentified. Sequencing was performed on unstimulated CD8+ T cells sorted from spleen or lymph node cells, taken before intestinal transplant. These receptors all stem from a human donor who received an intestinal transplant.

This clone has just one count. The chain joins TRBV5-8 to TRBJ1-5, with D maybe TRBD1 (5 bases). The germline V gene has CDR1 SGHTS and CDR2 YDEGEE. CDR3 length: 19 residues. V lost 4 bases, J lost 0 bases, and 23 bases lay in between. For the CDR3, the DNA is TGTGCCAGCAGCCCACCGGAGGGGAAGGCAGGATATAGCAATCAGCCCCAGCATTTT. This encodes CASSPPEGKAGYSNQPQHF. Based on the CDR3 plus reference TRBV5-8 and TRBJ1-5, the full variable domain is EAGVTQSPTHLIKTRGQQATLRCSPISGHTSVYWYQQALGLGLQFLLWYDEGEERNRGNFPPRFSGRQFPNYSSELNVNALELEDSALYLCASSPPEGKAGYSNQPQHFGDGTRLSIL.

This clone has just one count. The gene calls are TRBV7-9 and TRBJ2-1; 7 bases match TRBD2. The CDR3 is 13 residues long. CDR1 and CDR2 (germline): SEHNR, FQNEAQ (reference sequence). After removal of 3 bases from V and 6 bases from J, the junction contained 2 bases not matched to a gene. The CDR3 DNA is TGTGCCAGCAGCTTCGGGACTACCAATGAGCAGTTCTTC. Protein: CASSFGTTNEQFF.

CDR3 region: CASSSGLDYEQYF. The CDR3 DNA reads as TGTGCCAGCAGTTCGGGACTAGACTACGAGCAGTACTTC. The genes are TRBV7-3 and TRBJ2-5; TRBD2 matches at 8 bases. The last part of the DNA fits TRBJ2-7 better; the J call may be wrong. This CDR3 region has 13 residues. Germline CDR1 reads SGHTA; CDR2 reads FQGTGA.

The rearrangement uses TRBV5-1 and TRBJ1-3, with TRBD1 matching over 10 bases. The CDR3 is 13 amino acids. CDR1 SGHRS and CDR2 YFSETQ come from the germline V gene. Trimming removed 4 bases from V and 7 bases from J; junction bases left unmatched: 2. CDR3 amino acids: CASSQGQGNTIYF. The CDR3 nucleotides read TGCGCCAGCAGCCAGGGACAGGGGAACACCATATATTTT.

J is TRBJ1-4 and V is TRBV2, with TRBD1 as a possible D gene (5 bases). The CDR3 loop spans 18 amino acids. The V end was cut by 6 bases, the J end by 0 bases, with 20 bases between. Germline loops: CDR1 SNHLY, CDR2 FYNNEI. The CDR3 here is CASSRSGGILATNEKLFF. The CDR3, as DNA: TGTGCCAGCAGCCGCTCGGGGGGTATCCTCGCAACTAATGAAAAACTGTTTTTT. The whole variable domain, remainder taken from reference TRBV2 and TRBJ1-4, is EPEVTQTPSHQVTQMGQEVILRCVPISNHLYFYWYRQILGQKVEFLVSFYNNEISEKSEIFDDQFSVERPDGSNFTLKIRSTKLEDSAMYFCASSRSGGILATNEKLFFGSGTQLSVL.

This chain links TRBV9 with TRBJ2-7; 8 nucleotides match TRBD2. This CDR3 contains 17 residues. Germline assignment: CDR1 SGDLS and CDR2 YYNGEE. J gave up 6 bases and V 0 bases, and 14 bases lay outside the gene matches. CDR3 bases: TGTGCCAGCAGCGTAGAGGCTAGCGGGCCCTCCTCGGGCGAGCAGTACTTC. Its protein product is CASSVEASGPSSGEQYF.

The chain links TRBV5-1 to TRBJ2-1; 9 positions agree with TRBD2. The CDR3 totals 16 residues. V shed 4 bases and J 4 bases; nucleotides not matched to a gene: 9. Per the germline V gene, CDR1 is SGHRS and CDR2 is YFSETQ. CDR3 loop: CASSLAPGLAYNEQFF. CDR3 bases: TGCGCCAGCAGCCTAGCCCCGGGACTAGCTTACAATGAGCAGTTCTTC.

This rearrangement joins TRBV5-1 to TRBJ2-1, with D hard to call. CDR1 is SGHRS and CDR2 is YFSETQ in the germline V gene. The CDR3 covers 14 residues. V lost 1 base to trimming and J lost 8 bases, with 13 bases between them. The CDR3 protein is CASSLSQREDEQFF. The CDR3 coding sequence is TGCGCCAGCAGCTTGTCGCAGCGTGAGGATGAGCAGTTCTTC.

The chain uses TRBV28 and TRBJ2-7, with unresolved D. CDR1 is MDHEN, CDR2 SYDVKM, per germline. V shed 3 bases and J shed 4 bases, with 10 bases lying between them. The CDR3 totals 13 residues. CDR3 sequence: CASSFVGTYEQYF. The CDR3 DNA is TGTGCCAGCAGTTTTGTGGGCACATACGAGCAGTACTTC.

This CDR3 reads CASSPQLPGDSYEQYF. In DNA, the CDR3 is TGTGCCAGCAGTCCCCAACTGCCCGGCGACAGCTACGAGCAGTACTTC. The chain couples TRBV27 to TRBJ2-7, with D perhaps TRBD1 (5 bases). The CDR3 covers 16 residues. Germline V gene data show CDR1 as MNHEY and CDR2 as SMNVEV (reference sequence). V shed 5 bases and J shed 3 bases, with 20 bases lying between them.

The chain carries TRBV7-6 and TRBJ1-2, with a tentative D call TRBD1 (6 bases). Trimming took 5 bases from V and 6 from J, leaving 22 bases between them. Looked up from germline, CDR1 is SGHVS and CDR2 is FNYEAQ. The length of the CDR3 is 16 residues. The CDR3 protein is CASSRTVGGAGDGYTF. For the CDR3, the DNA is TGTGCCAGCAGCCGAACCGTCGGGGGCGCGGGGGATGGCTACACCTTC.